This TCR beta chain was recorded in a study of cytomegalovirus exposure and HLA in healthy donors. Turning to the study itself: Researchers found that approximately 77% of under 450 genotyped donors fell within the Caucasian-associated ancestry cluster. Findings and limits, study-wide: The Asian-associated ancestry cluster reportedly had fewer N-insertions than the approximately 690-donor mean in a later analysis. Further analysis, carried out later, found HLA-associated TCR beta chains more clonally expanded than equally common other chains.

Donors sampled were nominally healthy, though unrecorded immune exposures were likely. Use of 60 Vbeta and 13 Jbeta primers characterized the PCR. The repertoire was sequenced with immunoSEQ multiplex PCR; TCRdb's copy has only in-frame clones and lacks some. The sample lists about 94,000 clones; around 69% were seen once. With regard to this clone: Antigen unknown.

V dropped 0 bases and J dropped 6; count of bases not matched to a gene: 0. Germline CDR1 is LGHNA and CDR2 is YSLEER. CDR3 length equals 15 residues. The sequenced material came from PBMCs. V is TRBV4-3 and J is TRBJ1-6; 9 bases line up with TRBD1. The clonotype was recovered from a man aged 30-40 years in good health and CMV-seronegative. The DNA for the CDR3 is TGCGCCAGCAGCCAAGAGGACAGGGGTAATTCACCCCTCCACTTT. Its translation: CASSQEDRGNSPLHF.